The 4 T cell receptor beta chains in this list originate from one sample, sequenced in a study of T cell repertoires in cytomegalovirus infection. TCRdb itself ran the reads through MiXCR, one entry per CDR3 protein. The sample consists of 250,000 or so distinct CDR3 sequences, around 15% of them appearing once. Source material: CD8+ T cells from PBMCs. The source is a human donor in good health (CMV status not recorded). Some clones in this sample may be carry-over from other donors' samples.

This clonotype was seen only a few times. The chain uses TRBV7-8 and TRBJ1-4, with 7 bases that match TRBD1. The germline gives CDR1 SGHVS, CDR2 FQNEAQ. Losses at the gene ends were 2 bases for V and 7 bases for J; bases not matched to a gene: 13. This CDR3 spans 17 amino acids. In DNA form, the CDR3 reads TGTGCCAGCAGCTTAAGGTCCCGAAGGGGGCCGAGTGAAAAACTGTTTTTT. Protein sequence: CASSLRSRRGPSEKLFF. Using reference TRBV7-8 and TRBJ1-4 for the parts outside the CDR3, the full variable domain is GAGVSQSPRYKVAKRGQDVALRCDPISGHVSLFWYQQALGQGPEFLTYFQNEAQLDKSGLPSDRFFAERPEGSVSTLKIQRTQQEDSAVYLCASSLRSRRGPSEKLFFGSGTQLSVL.

This clonotype turned up a few times. J is TRBJ2-2 and V is TRBV6-2 or TRBV6-3; possibly TRBD1 for D (5 bases). This CDR3 comprises 14 residues. The V gene lost 2 bases and the J gene lost 1 base, with 5 bases spanning the gap. Germline CDR1 MNHEY, CDR2 SVGEGT. CDR3 sequence: CASSYTGNTGELFF. The CDR3 nucleotides read TGTGCCAGCAGTTACACAGGGAACACCGGGGAGCTGTTTTTT.

In this sample, this clonotype turned up many times. The rearrangement links TRBV7-2 to TRBJ2-7, with D unresolved. CDR1 and CDR2 from the germline V gene are SGHTA and FQGNSA. Trimming removed 3 bases at V and 5 bases at J, with 17 bases between. The CDR3 is 15 amino acids. The CDR3 region is CASSFSFNAQDEQYF. CDR3 nucleotide sequence: TGTGCCAGCAGCTTTAGCTTTAACGCTCAGGACGAGCAGTACTTC.

The sample holds many counts of this clonotype. The rearrangement joins TRBV4-2 to TRBJ2-3, with 7 bases identical to TRBD1. J was trimmed by 2 bases and V by 4 bases; bases with no gene match: 6. Germline lookup yields CDR1 LGHNA and CDR2 YNFKEQ. The CDR3 spans 15 residues. CDR3: CASSPRQGHTDTQYF. In DNA form, the CDR3 reads TGTGCCAGCAGCCCTCGACAGGGACACACAGATACGCAGTATTTT.